Listed below are T cell receptor beta chains from one sample, sequenced in a study of spatial heterogeneity in lung cancer. MiXCR, run by TCRdb on the 5' RACE reads, gives a single entry per CDR3 protein. The table lists fewer than 40,000 distinct CDR3 sequences, roughly 8% of them singletons, with under 30% in the top ten. The material was PBMCs, obtained at surgery. The receptors here all came from a male donor with early-stage non-small cell lung cancer. The CDR3 runs from the conserved cysteine through the conserved F or W. D genes are given only for firm matches. Some rows mark clone size as missing; the rest say once, few, many or name a class of expanded clone.

TRBV30	TRBJ1-1	TRBD1	few	CAWMGQGNTEAFF	TGTGCCTGGATGGGACAGGGGAACACTGAAGCTTTCTTT
TRBV6-6	TRBJ2-1	TRBD2	many	CASDPGGRGGYNEQFF	TGTGCCAGTGATCCTGGCGGGAGGGGCGGCTACAATGAGCAGTTCTTC
TRBV7-8	TRBJ2-1	-	few	CASSLALAENEQFF	TGTGCCAGCAGCTTAGCGTTGGCAGAGAATGAGCAGTTCTTC
TRBV4-2	TRBJ2-1	-	many	CASSLETQSSYNEQFF	TGTGCCAGCAGCCTCGAGACTCAGAGCTCCTACAATGAGCAGTTCTTC
TRBV5-1	TRBJ2-1	-	many	CASSLAGQYNEQFF	TGCGCCAGCAGCTTGGCCGGTCAGTACAATGAGCAGTTCTTC
TRBV20-1	TRBJ2-1	-	-	CSARSASHTYNEQFF	TGCAGTGCTAGGTCGGCTAGCCATACCTACAATGAGCAGTTCTTC
TRBV20-1	TRBJ1-5	TRBD1	many	CSASPGTGSSNQPQHF	TGCAGTGCTAGTCCCGGGACAGGGAGTAGCAATCAGCCCCAGCATTTT
TRBV27	TRBJ2-6	TRBD1	many	CASEQGSPAGANVLTF	TGTGCCAGTGAACAGGGGTCCCCCGCTGGGGCCAACGTCCTGACTTTC
TRBV5-1	TRBJ2-5	TRBD2	few	CASSSLGAGGPEETQYF	TGCGCCAGCAGCTCCCTAGGAGCGGGGGGGCCGGAAGAGACCCAGTACTTC
TRBV21-1	TRBJ2-1	-	many	CASSARAPPDYEQFF	TGTGCCAGCAGCGCCCGGGCCCCGCCAGATTATGAGCAGTTCTTC
TRBV6-2/TRBV6-3	TRBJ2-2	-	medium-sized	CASRQGSGELFF	TGTGCCAGCAGACAGGGTTCCGGGGAGCTGTTTTTT
TRBV7-2	TRBJ1-2	TRBD1	few	CASSLDRGPYGYTF	TGTGCCAGCAGCTTAGACAGGGGGCCCTATGGCTACACCTTC
TRBV20-1	TRBJ1-1	-	many	CSARDNLRAGTEAFF	TGCAGTGCTAGAGATAATTTGAGGGCAGGGACTGAAGCTTTCTTT
TRBV7-9	TRBJ2-7	TRBD1	many	CASSLGSRTGEKEQYF	TGTGCCAGCAGCTTAGGATCTCGGACAGGGGAGAAAGAGCAGTACTTC
TRBV4-1	TRBJ2-1	-	-	CASSQVADEQFF	TGCGCCAGCAGCCAAGTCGCGGATGAGCAGTTCTTC
TRBV24-1	TRBJ2-1	-	many	CATSDLQASSYNEQFF	TGTGCCACCAGTGATTTGCAAGCGAGCTCCTACAATGAGCAGTTCTTC
TRBV12-3/TRBV12-4	TRBJ1-3	TRBD1	many	CASTGTGQGNTIYF	TGTGCCAGCACGGGGACAGGGCAGGGAAACACCATATATTTT
TRBV7-2	TRBJ1-1	-	many	CASSLRTDLEAFF	TGTGCCAGCAGCTTAAGGACAGACCTTGAAGCTTTCTTT
TRBV12-3/TRBV12-4	TRBJ1-2	TRBD1	-	CASGTGADYGYTF	TGTGCCAGCGGTACAGGGGCGGACTATGGCTACACCTTC
TRBV10-3	TRBJ1-1	TRBD1	many	CAMSGGAYTEAFF	TGTGCCATGTCAGGGGGCGCCTACACTGAAGCTTTCTTT
TRBV20-1	TRBJ2-3	TRBD1	many	CSAEDRVGTDTQYF	TGCAGTGCAGAGGACAGGGTGGGCACAGATACGCAGTATTTT
TRBV24-1	TRBJ1-2	-	-	CATSATGGAYTF	TGTGCCACCAGTGCCACTGGGGGGGCTTACACCTTC
TRBV6-5	TRBJ2-1	TRBD1	many	CASSYSPGQGTRDSYNEQFF	TGTGCCAGCAGTTACTCACCGGGACAGGGGACAAGGGACAGTTACAATGAGCAGTTCTTC
TRBV4-3	TRBJ1-5	-	-	CASSQGRTKGQPQHF	TGCGCCAGCAGCCAGGGACGGACTAAAGGTCAGCCCCAGCATTTT
TRBV10-3	TRBJ1-6	-	few	CAISELGDSPLHF	TGTGCCATCAGTGAGTTGGGGGATTCACCCCTCCACTTT
TRBV5-4	TRBJ2-6	-	few	CASSPLGSGANVLTF	TGTGCCAGCAGCCCGTTGGGGTCCGGGGCCAACGTCCTGACTTTC
TRBV20-1	TRBJ1-3	-	many	CSASPGHISGNTIYF	TGCAGTGCTAGCCCGGGACACATCTCTGGAAACACCATATATTTT
TRBV7-2	TRBJ2-7	TRBD2	-	CASSPPGLGGSEQYF	TGTGCCAGCAGCCCCCCCGGACTAGGAGGTAGCGAGCAGTACTTC
TRBV20-1	TRBJ2-3	-	few	CSAPFVPPTDTQYF	TGCAGTGCGCCGTTCGTCCCCCCGACAGATACGCAGTATTTT
TRBV6-2/TRBV6-3	TRBJ2-6	-	many	CASSYVVSGANVLTF	TGTGCCAGCAGTTACGTTGTTTCTGGGGCCAACGTCCTGACTTTC
TRBV11-2	TRBJ1-1	-	many	CASSTTAGTEAFF	TGTGCCAGCAGCACGACGGCCGGCACTGAAGCTTTCTTT
TRBV9	TRBJ2-1	TRBD1	many	CASSERTGPYNEQFF	TGTGCCAGCAGCGAAAGGACAGGGCCCTACAATGAGCAGTTCTTC
TRBV5-6	TRBJ2-4	-	many	CASSSNSYAKNIQYF	TGTGCCAGCAGCTCAAATAGTTACGCCAAAAACATTCAGTACTTC
TRBV6-2/TRBV6-3	TRBJ1-2	-	few	CASRETARDGYTF	TGTGCCAGCAGGGAGACAGCTCGGGATGGCTACACCTTC
TRBV7-9	TRBJ2-3	-	many	CASSFFGLPRDTQYF	TGTGCCAGCAGCTTCTTCGGACTGCCCCGGGATACGCAGTATTTT
TRBV24-1	TRBJ2-2	TRBD1	many	CATSEPGTGIGELFF	TGTGCCACCAGTGAACCCGGGACAGGCATCGGGGAGCTGTTTTTT
TRBV5-1	TRBJ1-4	TRBD1	few	CASSRTGNEKLFF	TGCGCCAGCAGTCGGACAGGGAACGAAAAACTGTTTTTT
TRBV12-5	TRBJ1-5	TRBD1	-	CASGTGQGKQPQHF	TGTGCTAGTGGGACCGGACAGGGGAAACAGCCCCAGCATTTT
TRBV12-3/TRBV12-4	TRBJ2-7	TRBD1	-	CASSLKGAVSYEQYF	TGTGCCAGCAGTTTAAAGGGGGCGGTCTCCTACGAGCAGTACTTC
TRBV12-3/TRBV12-4	TRBJ2-5	TRBD2	many	CASQLAGGSWETQYF	TGTGCCAGCCAGCTAGCGGGGGGGAGTTGGGAGACCCAGTACTTC
TRBV30	TRBJ2-3	-	-	CALVGQLLPTDTQYF	TGTGCCTTAGTTGGGCAGCTCCTTCCCACAGATACGCAGTATTTT
TRBV7-2	TRBJ1-1	-	many	CASSRTANTEAFF	TGTGCCAGCAGCCGGACGGCGAACACTGAAGCTTTCTTT
TRBV29-1	TRBJ1-2	TRBD1	few	CSVLTGRGGYTF	TGCAGCGTCCTGACAGGGAGGGGAGGCTACACCTTC